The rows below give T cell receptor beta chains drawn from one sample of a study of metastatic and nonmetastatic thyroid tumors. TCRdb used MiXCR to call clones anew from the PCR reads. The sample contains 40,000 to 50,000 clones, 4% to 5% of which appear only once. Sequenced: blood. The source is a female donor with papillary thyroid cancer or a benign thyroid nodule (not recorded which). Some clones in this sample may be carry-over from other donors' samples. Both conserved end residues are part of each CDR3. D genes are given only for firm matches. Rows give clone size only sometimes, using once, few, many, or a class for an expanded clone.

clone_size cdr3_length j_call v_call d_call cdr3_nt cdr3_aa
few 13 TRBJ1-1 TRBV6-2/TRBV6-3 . TGTGCCAGCAGTACTGGGTATCTAGCTGAAGCTTTCTTT CASSTGYLAEAFF
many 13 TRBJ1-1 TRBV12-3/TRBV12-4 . TGTGCCAGCAGTTTAATGGGACGTACTGAAGCTTTCTTT CASSLMGRTEAFF
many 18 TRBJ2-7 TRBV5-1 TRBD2 TGCGCCAGCAGCTTGTCCCTAGCGGGAGATAGCATGGGGGACGAGCAGTACTTC CASSLSLAGDSMGDEQYF
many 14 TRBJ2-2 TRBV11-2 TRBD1 TGTGCCAGCAGCTTGGACAGGGCCACCGGGGAGCTGTTTTTT CASSLDRATGELFF
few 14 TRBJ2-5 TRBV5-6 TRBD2 TGTGCCAGCAGCCTCAGGACTAGAGGAGAGACCCAGTACTTC CASSLRTRGETQYF
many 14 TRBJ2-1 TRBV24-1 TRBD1 TGTGCCACCAGAGGGACAGGGAATTACAATGAGCAGTTCTTC CATRGTGNYNEQFF
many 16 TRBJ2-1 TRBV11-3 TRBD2 TGTGCCAGCAGCTCCCGACTAGCGGGAGGGGGCAATGAGCAGTTCTTC CASSSRLAGGGNEQFF
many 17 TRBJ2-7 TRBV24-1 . TGTGCCACCAGTGATTTGGGCGGCCGAAGCGGTACCTACGAGCAGTACTTC CATSDLGGRSGTYEQYF
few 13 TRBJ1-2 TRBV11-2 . TGTGCCAGCAGCAAACAGGGACACCATGGCTACACCTTC CASSKQGHHGYTF
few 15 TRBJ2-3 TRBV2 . TGTGCCAGCATGCGAGGGGATATAGCCCCCGGCACGCAGTATTTT CASMRGDIAPGTQYF
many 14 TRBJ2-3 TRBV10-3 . TGTGCCATCAGTGAGTACGGGACATCAGATACGCAGTATTTT CAISEYGTSDTQYF
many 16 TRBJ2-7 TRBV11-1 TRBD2 TGTGCCAGCAGCATTCGTGGGGGACTCGCGGGAGACGAGCAGTACTTC CASSIRGGLAGDEQYF
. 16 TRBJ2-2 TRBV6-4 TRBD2 TGTGCCAGCAGTGAAGTAGCGGGAGAAGACACCGGGGAGCTGTTTTTT CASSEVAGEDTGELFF
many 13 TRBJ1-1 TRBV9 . TGTGCCAGCAGCGTAGAGGTCATAGGTGAAGCTTTCTTT CASSVEVIGEAFF
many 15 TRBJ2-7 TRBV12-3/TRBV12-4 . TGTGCCAGCAGTCCCCCCGGGACTCACTCCTACGAGCAGTACTTC CASSPPGTHSYEQYF
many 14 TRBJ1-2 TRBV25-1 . TGTGCCAGCAGTGTTGACAAGGCGGGATATGGCTACACCTTC CASSVDKAGYGYTF
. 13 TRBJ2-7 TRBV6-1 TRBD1 TGTGCCAGCAGTGAGACAGGGGGAAACGAGCAGTACTTC CASSETGGNEQYF
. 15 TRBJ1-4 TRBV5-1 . TGCGCCAGCAGCTACACTGTAGGGCTAGACGAAAAACTGTTTTTT CASSYTVGLDEKLFF
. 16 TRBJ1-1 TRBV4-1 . TGCGCCAGCAGCCGCTCTGGGCTCCGGGACGGCCATGAAGCTTTCTTT CASSRSGLRDGHEAFF
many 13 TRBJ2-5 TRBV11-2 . TGTGCCAGCAGCTTGTGGTCCCGGGAGACCCAGTACTTC CASSLWSRETQYF
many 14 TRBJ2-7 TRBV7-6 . TGTGCCAGCAGCTTAGTAACAGGGTCTTTCGAGCAGTACTTC CASSLVTGSFEQYF
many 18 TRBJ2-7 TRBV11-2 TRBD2 TGTGCCAGCAGCGCCGGATCAGGCGCTAGCGGGCCTTCCTACGAGCAGTACTTC CASSAGSGASGPSYEQYF
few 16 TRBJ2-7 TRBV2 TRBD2 TGTGCCAGCAGTGAAACTAGCGGGGGTCCCATATACGAGCAGTACTTC CASSETSGGPIYEQYF
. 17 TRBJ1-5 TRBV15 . TGTGCCACCAGCAGAGATCGGTTGAGGCAGAGCAATCAGCCCCAGCATTTT CATSRDRLRQSNQPQHF
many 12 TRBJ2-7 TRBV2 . TGTGCCAGCAGTGACAGGGGTGAGGAGCAGTACTTC CASSDRGEEQYF
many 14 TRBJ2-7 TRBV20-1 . TGCAGTGCTAGCGGGAGCGGCCGCCGGTACGAGCAGTACTTC CSASGSGRRYEQYF
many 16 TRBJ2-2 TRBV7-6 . TGTGCCAGCAGCTTAGTAACTAGCCCAGGCACCGGGGAGCTGTTTTTT CASSLVTSPGTGELFF